This T cell receptor (beta chain) was sequenced in a study of blood T cell repertoires in COVID-19. Study background: The United States, Italy and Spain provided the acute and convalescent COVID-19 samples.

Assay used: immunoSEQ multiplex PCR; TCRdb lists only in-frame clones, some missing. The sample lists under 140,000 clones, around nine tenths seen once, with around 3% in the top ten. V dropped 2 bases and J dropped 5 bases, with 17 bases sitting between them. This CDR3 has 16 amino acids. Germline lookup yields CDR1 KGHDR and CDR2 SFDVKD. The rearrangement uses TRBV24-1 and TRBJ1-1, with a weak D call TRBD1 (6 bases). The sequenced material came from peripheral blood. The source is a woman in her 50s with acute or convalescent COVID-19. The chain's CDR3 is CATSDSLGGPRTEAFF. The CDR3 nucleotides are TGTGCCACCAGTGATTCCCTCGGGGGGCCTAGGACTGAAGCTTTCTTT.